This TCR beta chain is from a study of CD8+ T cells in alopecia areata. Study findings and constraints: Alopecia totalis/universalis scalp especially showed more expanded CD8+ clones than normal scalp. Sequencing of scalp tissue also captures the resident alphabeta T cells of normal skin.

Between the trimmed V and J ends, which lost 6 bases and 2 bases, there was a span of 11 bases. The CDR3 covers 14 residues. Investigators isolated RNA and reverse transcribed it into cDNA to act as the sequencing template. Libraries were prepared by immunoSEQ multiplex PCR; TCRdb keeps only in-frame clonotypes and omits some of them. Altogether 120,000 to 150,000 clones are present, less than 65% being singletons, with the ten largest covering around 34%. This clone was seen a few times. Its antigen remains unknown. The receptor was isolated from a human donor in good health. The sample was CD8+ T cells sorted from blood. This chain links TRBV23-1 with TRBJ1-3; no clear D gene. TRBV23-1 is flagged as an ORF with uncertain function. CDR3 sequence reads: CASRAYIAGNTIYF. CDR3 DNA sequence: TGCGCCAGCAGGGCCTATATCGCTGGAAACACCATATATTTT.